This is a list of T cell receptor beta chains from one sample in a study of blood T cells in healthy people across ages. One entry per CDR3 protein, called by TCRdb with MiXCR from the 5' RACE reads. The sample contains hundreds of thousands of distinct CDR3 sequences, roughly 25% of which appear only once. This sample was also put to use in a study of T cells of mothers and their children.

Material: blood. These receptors were obtained from a boy younger than 18 in good health. Both conserved end residues are part of each CDR3. The order of the fields is D gene, clone size, J gene, CDR3 length, V gene, CDR3 protein, CDR3 DNA. The D gene is left open where the match is weak. A clone size is listed for some rows: how often the clone was seen (once, few, many), or a class if it is expanded.

NA,NA,TRBJ1-3,14,TRBV5-1,CASSFGPSGDTIYF,TGCGCCAGCAGCTTCGGGCCTAGTGGGGACACCATATATTTT
NA,NA,TRBJ1-5,17,TRBV27,CASSFTGALGLGQPQHF,TGTGCCAGCAGTTTTACGGGGGCGTTGGGATTGGGTCAGCCCCAGCATTTT
NA,NA,TRBJ2-7,13,TRBV4-2,CASSQAHVVEQYF,TGTGCCAGCAGCCAAGCCCACGTTGTCGAGCAGTACTTC
NA,few,TRBJ2-1,12,TRBV24-1,CATTETGNEQFF,TGTGCCACCACTGAAACTGGGAATGAGCAGTTCTTC
TRBD1,NA,TRBJ2-1,15,TRBV7-6,CASSAGQGSYNEQFF,TGTGCCAGCAGCGCAGGACAGGGGTCCTACAATGAGCAGTTCTTC
NA,few,TRBJ2-5,13,TRBV29-1,CSVGHRLQETQYF,TGCAGCGTTGGGCACAGGCTTCAAGAGACCCAGTACTTC
NA,NA,TRBJ1-2,14,TRBV24-1,CATSDLDRYYGYTF,TGTGCCACCAGTGATTTGGACCGCTACTATGGCTACACCTTC
NA,NA,TRBJ2-1,14,TRBV29-1,CSVNEGPLYNEQFF,TGCAGCGTCAACGAGGGGCCCTTATACAATGAGCAGTTCTTC
NA,NA,TRBJ1-2,15,TRBV6-6,CASRYDSNSNYGYTF,TGTGCCAGCAGATATGACAGTAACTCTAACTATGGCTACACCTTC
TRBD2,few,TRBJ2-7,14,TRBV18,CASSAAGRDYEQYF,TGTGCCAGCTCAGCAGCGGGGAGAGACTACGAGCAGTACTTC
TRBD1,few,TRBJ1-2,14,TRBV6-2/TRBV6-3,CASSLPGQGNGYTF,TGTGCCAGCAGTCTGCCGGGACAGGGGAATGGCTACACCTTC
NA,NA,TRBJ2-7,14,TRBV3-1,CASSQESWAYEQYF,TGTGCCAGCAGCCAAGAAAGTTGGGCCTACGAGCAGTACTTC
TRBD2,few,TRBJ2-1,14,TRBV20-1,CSALKGTSGNEQFF,TGCAGTGCCCTAAAGGGGACTAGCGGCAATGAGCAGTTCTTC
TRBD2,few,TRBJ2-5,13,TRBV10-1,CASSETSGETQYF,TGCGCCAGCAGTGAGACTAGCGGGGAGACCCAGTACTTC
NA,NA,TRBJ2-1,13,TRBV6-5,CASSYSTNNEQFF,TGTGCCAGCAGTTACTCGACGAACAATGAGCAGTTCTTC
TRBD1,NA,TRBJ2-7,15,TRBV7-9,CASSWDRVPFYEQYF,TGTGCCAGCAGCTGGGACAGAGTACCTTTCTACGAGCAGTACTTC
NA,few,TRBJ1-1,15,TRBV4-2,CASSQDLQQNTEAFF,TGTGCCAGCAGCCAAGATCTTCAGCAGAACACTGAAGCTTTCTTT
TRBD1,few,TRBJ2-3,15,TRBV5-8,CASSFDRGSTDTQYF,TGTGCCAGCAGCTTCGACAGGGGGAGCACAGATACGCAGTATTTT
NA,NA,TRBJ2-1,14,TRBV20-1,CSAGRWGIYNEQFF,TGCAGTGCTGGGCGATGGGGGATATACAATGAGCAGTTCTTC
TRBD1,NA,TRBJ2-1,15,TRBV24-1,CATSDQGTVSDEQFF,TGTGCCACCAGTGACCAGGGGACAGTTTCCGATGAGCAGTTCTTC
NA,few,TRBJ2-7,13,TRBV28,CASSHQGTYEQYF,TGTGCCAGCAGCCACCAGGGAACCTACGAGCAGTACTTC
TRBD1,many,TRBJ2-7,14,TRBV12-3/TRBV12-4,CASSFDRGASEQYF,TGTGCCAGCAGCTTCGACAGGGGGGCGAGCGAGCAGTACTTC
TRBD1,few,TRBJ1-1,13,TRBV12-3/TRBV12-4,CACSLGDRGRAFF,TGTGCCTGCAGTTTAGGGGACAGGGGTAGGGCTTTCTTT
TRBD1,NA,TRBJ1-6,18,TRBV5-1,CASSPGQGAYEQGSPLHF,TGCGCCAGCAGCCCGGGACAGGGAGCATACGAACAGGGTTCACCCCTCCACTTT
TRBD2,NA,TRBJ2-1,14,TRBV12-5,CASGSGGGANEQFF,TGTGCTAGTGGCAGCGGCGGGGGGGCGAATGAGCAGTTCTTC
TRBD1,few,TRBJ1-4,16,TRBV5-1,CASRGPTTGVGEKLFF,TGCGCCAGCAGGGGGCCTACTACAGGGGTCGGTGAAAAACTGTTTTTT
TRBD2,NA,TRBJ2-7,16,TRBV20-1,CSARERRGASSYEQYF,TGCAGTGCTAGAGAGCGGCGGGGGGCCTCCTCCTACGAGCAGTACTTC
NA,few,TRBJ1-4,13,TRBV2,CASPSWANEKLFF,TGTGCCAGCCCCTCGTGGGCTAATGAAAAACTGTTTTTT
TRBD2,few,TRBJ2-5,17,TRBV7-2,CASSFVASGGHSGTQYF,TGTGCCAGCAGCTTTGTAGCTAGCGGGGGCCACTCCGGTACCCAGTACTTC
TRBD1,NA,TRBJ2-7,16,TRBV5-1,CASSLDDNRGVNEQYF,TGCGCCAGCAGCTTGGATGATAACAGGGGAGTCAACGAGCAGTACTTC
NA,NA,TRBJ1-2,14,TRBV24-1,CATSDPDRVGGYTF,TGTGCCACCAGTGATCCGGACCGAGTCGGTGGCTACACCTTC
TRBD2,NA,TRBJ2-5,15,TRBV2,CASSGLAGALETQYF,TGTGCCAGCAGCGGACTAGCGGGGGCCCTAGAGACCCAGTACTTC
NA,many,TRBJ2-7,12,TRBV5-1,CASSSRGDEQYF,TGCGCCAGCAGCTCAAGGGGAGACGAGCAGTACTTC
TRBD1,NA,TRBJ1-4,14,TRBV4-1,CASSLPGQIEKLFF,TGCGCCAGCAGCCTCCCGGGACAGATTGAAAAACTGTTTTTT
NA,many,TRBJ2-7,12,TRBV5-6,CASSLFPYEQYF,TGTGCCAGCAGCTTGTTTCCCTACGAGCAGTACTTC
TRBD1,NA,TRBJ2-1,15,TRBV28,CASSPGTASYNEQFF,TGTGCCAGCAGTCCCGGGACAGCCTCCTACAATGAGCAGTTCTTC
NA,few,TRBJ1-2,11,TRBV12-3/TRBV12-4,CASSLGTGYTF,TGTGCCAGCAGTTTAGGGACGGGCTACACCTTC
TRBD1,NA,TRBJ1-1,14,TRBV7-2,CASSASDRASEAFF,TGTGCCAGCAGCGCCTCCGACAGGGCATCTGAAGCTTTCTTT
NA,NA,TRBJ2-2,15,TRBV5-1,CASSFRDMNTGELFF,TGCGCCAGCAGCTTTCGGGACATGAACACCGGGGAGCTGTTTTTT
NA,NA,TRBJ2-5,15,TRBV7-7,CASSSKQDLQETQYF,TGTGCCAGCAGCTCGAAACAGGATCTGCAAGAGACCCAGTACTTC
TRBD2,NA,TRBJ2-7,15,TRBV7-2,CASSEGGGPSYEQYF,TGTGCCAGCAGCGAAGGCGGGGGGCCCTCCTACGAGCAGTACTTC